This TCR beta chain was retrieved from a study of T cells in Graves' hyperthyroidism and ophthalmopathy. Overall study context: Peripheral blood specimens were obtained at initial diagnosis, prior to any treatment. Regarding the study as a whole: From stable hyperthyroidism, ophthalmopathy was set apart by a 13 V-J model.

This clonotype occurred many times. The antigen remains undetermined. From RNA transcripts, TCR beta CDR3 regions were amplified. Researchers ran a first-round RT-PCR on the TCR CDR3 using the HTBI primer set. One entry per CDR3 protein, called by TCRdb with MiXCR from the multiplex PCR reads. The table lists 250,000 to 300,000 distinct CDR3 sequences, 15% to 20% of them singletons. Germline V CDR1 and CDR2: SGHTA, FQGNSA. The V gene lost 5 bases and the J gene lost 10 bases, with 9 bases spanning the gap. The CDR3 is made up of 11 amino acids. Diagnosing involved the use of clinical symptoms, serum thyroxine and TRAb, thyroid ultrasound and orbital computed tomography.

This TCR came from a woman aged 55-69 years with Graves' ophthalmopathy. Sequenced material: blood. V is TRBV7-2 and J is TRBJ2-1; D call uncertain. The chain's CDR3 is CASSPANEQFF. The CDR3, as DNA: TGTGCCAGCAGCCCGGCTAACGAGCAGTTCTTC.